The 29 T cell receptor beta chains given below trace back to one sample, sequenced in a study of blood T cell repertoires in COVID-19. Here immunoSEQ multiplex PCR was the method, and the copy in TCRdb shows in-frame clones only, minus some. The table lists 70,000 to 95,000 clones, over 75% of them singletons. The sample taken for sequencing was peripheral blood. The source of these receptors is a man aged 65 to 79 with acute or convalescent COVID-19.

V gene TRBV18 combines with J gene TRBJ2-1; 10 bases map to TRBD1. The germline CDR1 and CDR2 sequences are KGHSH and LQKENI. With V trimmed by 6 bases and J by 2 bases, 4 bases remained unmatched. The CDR3 is 15 residues long. The CDR3 protein is CASSSGQGAYNEQFF. The CDR3 bases are TGTGCCAGCTCTTCCGGACAGGGGGCCTACAATGAGCAGTTCTTC. The full variable domain, rest sourced from reference TRBV18 and TRBJ2-1, is NAGVMQNPRHLVRRRGQEARLRCSPMKGHSHVYWYRQLPEEGLKFMVYLQKENIIDESGMPKERFSAEFPKEGPSILRIQQVVRGDSAAYFCASSSGQGAYNEQFFGPGTRLTVL.

This chain joins TRBV3-1 (or the pseudogene TRBV3-2) and TRBJ2-2, with D possibly TRBD2 on 5 matching bases. V shed 5 bases and J shed 2 bases, with 9 bases lying between them. The CDR3 is made up of 14 amino acids. The germline V gene encodes CDR1 LGHDT and CDR2 YNNKEL (reference sequence). The CDR3 region is CASSSGLNTGELFF. For the CDR3, the DNA is TGTGCCAGCAGCTCAGGACTTAACACCGGGGAGCTGTTTTTT.

The chain couples TRBV4-1 to TRBJ2-1, with TRBD2 matching 13 bases. The V segment lost 5 bases and the J segment 10 bases; nucleotides outside the gene matches: 11. This CDR3 spans 16 amino acids. The V gene's germline CDR1 is MGHRA and CDR2 YSYEKL. For the CDR3, the DNA is TGCGCCAGCAGCACTAGCGGGAGGGCCGCAAAGGGAGAGCAGTTCTTC. Translating it yields CASSTSGRAAKGEQFF.

This clone was counted once. This rearrangement joins TRBV28 to TRBJ1-3; 7 nucleotides line up with TRBD1. This CDR3 spans 13 amino acids. The germline V gene has CDR1 MDHEN and CDR2 SYDVKM. Losses at the gene ends were 6 bases for V and 8 bases for J; bases not matched to a gene: 7. The CDR3 loop is CASRTTGRDTIYF. The CDR3 nucleotides read TGTGCCAGCAGGACGACAGGGAGAGACACCATATATTTT.

The V call is TRBV6-6, the J call TRBJ1-5; TRBD1 matches at 10 bases. The CDR3 is 16 amino acids. The V gene end was trimmed by 5 bases and the J gene end by 3 bases; junction bases not matched to a gene: 7. Germline CDR1 and CDR2: MNHNY and SVGAGI (reference sequence). CDR3 DNA: TGTGCCAGCAGTATAATGGGACAGGGGAACAATCAGCCCCAGCATTTT. Its protein product is CASSIMGQGNNQPQHF.

The chain has TRBV4-1 and TRBJ2-7; TRBD2 is a possible D gene (6 bases). V was trimmed by 3 bases and J by 2 bases, leaving 17 bases between them. The CDR3 contains 16 residues. Germline V gene sequence: CDR1 MGHRA, CDR2 YSYEKL. The chain's CDR3 is CASSQGLIGGAYEQYF. DNA for the CDR3: TGCGCCAGCAGCCAGGGGCTTATCGGCGGGGCCTACGAGCAGTACTTC.

The chain uses TRBV28 and TRBJ2-7; TRBD1 matches 7 bases. Germline lookup yields CDR1 MDHEN and CDR2 SYDVKM. V gave up 6 bases and J gave up 3 bases; unmatched junction bases: 11. This CDR3 contains 15 residues. DNA of the CDR3: TGTGCCAGCAGACCACAACCGGGACAGAACTACGAGCAGTACTTC. Its translation is CASRPQPGQNYEQYF.

This rearrangement joins TRBV3-1 (or the pseudogene TRBV3-2) to TRBJ1-1; 7 nucleotides agree with TRBD1. This CDR3 is 13 amino acids long. Germline V gene sequence: CDR1 LGHDT, CDR2 YNNKEL (reference sequence). Trimming cost V 5 bases and J 4 bases; bases outside gene matches: 4. The CDR3 nucleotides are TGTGCCAGCAGCGACAGGGTCGGCACTGAAGCTTTCTTT. Translating gives CASSDRVGTEAFF.

The chain combines TRBV3-1 (or the pseudogene TRBV3-2) with TRBJ1-4, with D tentatively TRBD1 (6 bases). From germline, CDR1 is LGHDT and CDR2 YNNKEL (reference sequence). With 3 bases removed from V and 7 bases from J, the gap between germline ends came to 12 bases. The CDR3 spans 14 residues. CDR3 coding DNA: TGTGCCAGCAGCCAGATTCAGGGGACTGAAAAACTGTTTTTT. Protein product: CASSQIQGTEKLFF.

CDR3 residues: CASSLVRTGLEQYF. DNA for the CDR3: TGTGCCAGCAGCTTAGTAAGGACTGGGCTCGAGCAGTACTTC. J is TRBJ2-7 and V is TRBV7-2, with D possibly being TRBD2 (5 bases). The CDR3 has 14 residues. CDR1 and CDR2 (germline): SGHTA, FQGNSA. Trimming shortened V by 1 base and J by 6 bases, and 13 bases separated the two germline ends.

The chain joins TRBV7-2 to TRBJ2-7; 8 bases align to TRBD2. The trim removed 4 bases at V and 1 base at J, leaving 3 bases unmatched. Germline V gene data show CDR1 as SGHTA and CDR2 as FQGNSA. This CDR3 has 14 amino acids. CDR3: CASSSSGSSYEQYF. DNA for the CDR3: TGTGCCAGCAGCTCGAGCGGGAGTTCCTACGAGCAGTACTTC.

The chain couples TRBV20-1 to TRBJ2-5, with 7 bases matching TRBD2. CDR3 size: 17 residues. With 6 bases clipped from V and 2 bases from J, the junction kept 18 bases outside the gene matches. Per germline, CDR1 DFQATT and CDR2 SNEGSKA (reference sequence). CDR3 loop: CSASLAGKRGFQETQYF. The CDR3 region has the DNA TGCAGTGCGAGTCTCGCGGGCAAGCGGGGATTTCAAGAGACCCAGTACTTC.

J is TRBJ2-1 and V is TRBV7-2, with TRBD2 matching over 11 bases. V was pared by 0 bases and J by 10 bases, with 11 bases of the junction left unmatched. The CDR3 has 17 amino acids. CDR1 is SGHTA, CDR2 FQGNSA, per germline. The CDR3, as DNA: TGTGCCAGCAGCTTAGCTCTTTTGACTAGCGGGATGGGGGAGCAGTTCTTC. Its protein is CASSLALLTSGMGEQFF.

The genes are TRBV6-6 and TRBJ2-7; tentatively, D is TRBD2 (5 bases). The CDR3 is 12 amino acids. Between the trimmed V and J ends, which lost 11 bases and 4 bases, there was a span of 15 bases. Germline assignment: CDR1 MNHNY and CDR2 SVGAGI (reference sequence). The CDR3, as DNA: TGTGCCGTACGAACTAGTATATACGAGCAGTACTTC. Translation gives CAVRTSIYEQYF.

This rearrangement joins TRBV10-3 to TRBJ1-1, with D maybe TRBD1 (6 bases). This CDR3 region has 13 residues. Between the trimmed V and J ends, which lost 10 bases and 0 bases, there was a span of 12 bases. Germline V gives CDR1 ENHRY, CDR2 SYGVKD. The CDR3 sequence: CATTDRLNTEAFF. The CDR3 DNA reads as TGTGCCACAACTGACAGGTTGAACACTGAAGCTTTCTTT.

The chain is built from TRBV4-3 and TRBJ1-1; D remains ambiguous. CDR3 length: 15 residues. The germline gives CDR1 LGHNA, CDR2 YSLEER. V lost 0 bases, J lost 3 bases, and 11 bases lay in between. DNA for the CDR3: TGCGCCAGCAGCCAAGATCCAGGTTCGGACACTGAAGCTTTCTTT. This codes for CASSQDPGSDTEAFF.

The chain carries TRBV9 and TRBJ2-5; 12 bases align to TRBD1. Germline CDR1 and CDR2: SGDLS and YYNGEE. V trimming: 4 bases; J trimming: 4 bases; junction bases outside the gene matches: 8. CDR3 length: 16 residues. CDR3 protein: CASSISGTGGSETQYF. CDR3 DNA: TGTGCCAGCAGCATCTCCGGGACAGGGGGCTCAGAGACCCAGTACTTC.

The chain employs TRBV6-5 and TRBJ1-3, with unresolved D. The CDR3 contains 15 residues. Trimming cost V 5 bases and J 1 base, with 12 bases left between them. Germline CDR1 and CDR2: MNHEY and SVGAGI. CDR3 in amino acids: CASSLPGLSGNTIYF. The CDR3, as DNA: TGTGCCAGCAGTCTACCAGGCCTGTCTGGAAACACCATATATTTT.

The chain links TRBV9 to TRBJ2-1; 13 nucleotides line up with TRBD2. This CDR3 comprises 19 residues. Germline CDR1 reads SGDLS; CDR2 reads YYNGEE. The V gene end was trimmed by 0 bases and the J gene end by 8 bases; junction bases not matched to a gene: 14. The CDR3 here is CASSVERRGLAGDMDEQFF. Here the CDR3 DNA reads TGTGCCAGCAGCGTAGAGCGCCGCGGACTAGCGGGGGATATGGATGAGCAGTTCTTC.

The chain has TRBV4-1 and TRBJ1-2, with 7 nucleotides matching TRBD1. Looked up from germline, CDR1 is MGHRA and CDR2 is YSYEKL. The CDR3 loop spans 14 amino acids. The V gene end was trimmed by 8 bases and the J gene end by 3 bases; junction bases not matched to a gene: 9. The CDR3 bases are TGCGCCAGCTATGGGGGACAGAGTGACTATGGCTACACCTTC. It is translated as CASYGGQSDYGYTF.

The chain carries TRBV5-1 and TRBJ2-2, with TRBD2 as a possible D gene (5 bases). Germline V gene sequence: CDR1 SGHRS, CDR2 YFSETQ. This CDR3 is built from 13 residues. V shed 4 bases and J shed 4 bases, with 8 bases lying between them. The CDR3 is CASSPGGTGELFF. The DNA of the CDR3 is TGCGCCAGCAGCCCAGGAGGCACCGGGGAGCTGTTTTTT. The variable domain in full, completed from reference TRBV5-1 and TRBJ2-2, reads KAGVTQTPRYLIKTRGQQVTLSCSPISGHRSVSWYQQTPGQGLQFLFEYFSETQRNKGNFPGRFSGRQFSNSRSEMNVSTLELGDSALYLCASSPGGTGELFFGEGSRLTVL.

The V gene is TRBV4-1, the J gene TRBJ1-2, with 9 positions matching TRBD1. V was clipped by 2 bases and J by 3 bases; unmatched bases: 1. CDR1 is MGHRA, CDR2 YSYEKL, per germline. This CDR3 has 14 residues. The CDR3 DNA reads TGCGCCAGCAGCCAAACAGGGGGCTACTATGGCTACACCTTC. Its protein product is CASSQTGGYYGYTF.

This rearrangement joins TRBV14 to TRBJ1-6; D not certain. CDR1 is SGHDN, CDR2 FVKESK, per germline. This CDR3 is 19 amino acids long. Deletions cut 3 bases from V and 6 bases from J, with 24 bases between. CDR3 sequence reads: CASSHALREGLLFNSPLHF. Written as DNA, the CDR3 is TGTGCCAGCAGCCACGCTCTCCGGGAGGGTCTTCTTTTTAATTCACCCCTCCACTTT.

The chain employs TRBV18 and TRBJ1-5, with TRBD1 matching 7 bases. The CDR3 extends over 15 amino acids. Trimming took 3 bases from V and 7 from J; bases not matched to a gene: 9. The germline V gene encodes CDR1 KGHSH and CDR2 LQKENI. The CDR3 DNA sequence: TGTGCCAGCTCACCTAAAGACAGGGACGCGCAGCCCCAGCATTTT. This gives the protein CASSPKDRDAQPQHF.

The chain carries TRBV4-3 and TRBJ2-7; 9 positions match TRBD1. Germline V gene sequence: CDR1 LGHNA, CDR2 YSLEER. V dropped 0 bases and J dropped 0; count of bases not matched to a gene: 3. This CDR3 spans 16 amino acids. The CDR3 sequence is CASSQDDRGGSYEQYF. The CDR3 DNA reads as TGCGCCAGCAGCCAAGATGACAGGGGGGGCTCCTACGAGCAGTACTTC.

The V gene is TRBV9, the J gene TRBJ1-2; 10 bases agree with TRBD1. This CDR3 region has 13 residues. The trim removed 4 bases at V and 8 bases at J, leaving 5 bases unmatched. The germline V gene has CDR1 SGDLS and CDR2 YYNGEE. The CDR3 region has the DNA TGTGCCAGCAGCAGGGACAGGGGTAAGGGCTACACCTTC. The encoded protein is CASSRDRGKGYTF. Using reference TRBV9 and TRBJ1-2 for the parts outside the CDR3, the full variable domain is DSGVTQTPKHLITATGQRVTLRCSPRSGDLSVYWYQQSLDQGLQFLIQYYNGEERAKGNILERFSAQQFPDLHSELNLSSLELGDSALYFCASSRDRGKGYTFGSGTRLTVV.

This sequence joins TRBV24-1 and TRBJ2-1; D is perhaps TRBD1 (5 bases). The ends were cut back, 1 base at V and 15 bases at J, with 15 bases in the middle. Germline V gene lookup returns CDR1 KGHDR and CDR2 SFDVKD. The CDR3 loop spans 13 amino acids. The CDR3 sequence is CATSDFIFAGLFF. The CDR3 nucleotides read TGTGCCACCAGTGATTTTATTTTCGCAGGGCTGTTCTTC.

This clone was recorded once. The CDR3 sequence: CASSQDGQGLRNEQYF. As DNA, the CDR3 is TGTGCCAGCAGCCAAGATGGGCAGGGGTTGAGGAACGAGCAGTACTTC. The chain carries TRBV3-1 (or the pseudogene TRBV3-2) and TRBJ2-7, with D possibly TRBD1 on 6 matching bases. The CDR3 sequence is 16 residues long. V was cut by 0 bases and J by 5 bases, with 17 bases left in between. From germline, CDR1 is LGHDT and CDR2 YNNKEL (reference sequence).

CDR3 protein: CASSRTGLNGNQPQHF. CDR3 coding DNA: TGTGCCAGTAGTAGAACAGGGCTGAATGGCAATCAGCCCCAGCATTTT. The chain links TRBV19 to TRBJ1-5; D possibly corresponds to TRBD1 (6 bases). The CDR3 spans 16 residues. Germline values: CDR1 LNHDA, CDR2 SQIVND (reference sequence). Trimming left V 4 bases short and J 2 bases short, with 15 bases between.